This T cell receptor beta chain was captured in a study of blood T cell repertoires in COVID-19. Turning to the study itself: There were acute and convalescent COVID-19 samples, and they came from the United States, Italy and Spain. Sources were T cells, B-cell-depleted T cells, or PBMCs; the material itself was cDNA or gDNA.

This CDR3 contains 15 residues. Germline V lookup: CDR1 MNHEY, CDR2 SVGAGI. V trimming: 9 bases; J trimming: 6 bases; junction bases outside the gene matches: 12. Using immunoSEQ multiplex PCR, the repertoire was profiled, and TCRdb retains in-frame clones only, with some absent. The table shows under 250,000 clones, with about 83% occurring only once. The V gene is TRBV6-5, the J gene TRBJ2-1; 9 bases are a match to TRBD1. The TCR comes from a man between 40 and 49 years old with active or convalescent COVID-19. Sequenced material: peripheral blood. The CDR3 is CASNTPGQGFNEQFF. The CDR3 nucleotides read TGTGCCAGTAATACACCGGGACAGGGCTTCAATGAGCAGTTCTTC.